Detailed here is one T cell receptor (beta chain). V was pared by 5 bases and J by 8 bases, with 12 bases between. The germline V gene has CDR1 MDHEN and CDR2 SYDVKM. This CDR3 spans 12 amino acids. The data belong to a study of blood T cell repertoires in COVID-19. Study-wide context: The study drew acute and convalescent COVID-19 samples from the United States, Italy and Spain. The analysed material was cDNA or gDNA that came from T cells, B-cell-depleted T cells, or PBMCs.

Original data processing: For nucleated cells, counts were estimated from reference gene primer amplification. TCRdb keeps only in-frame clones here, not all; method: immunoSEQ multiplex PCR. That table supplies the V and J calls and clone size; D and trimming were determined from the DNA. The sample gives about 210,000 clones, approximately 84% of which show up once; 7.5% to 8% is in the top ten. The sequenced sample consisted of peripheral blood. The TCR originated in a woman between 45 and 65 years old with active or convalescent COVID-19. This chain links TRBV28 with TRBJ1-1; D gene unclear. The CDR3 loop reads CASSPWPGEAFF. The CDR3 DNA reads as TGTGCCAGCAGTCCATGGCCGGGAGAAGCTTTCTTT.